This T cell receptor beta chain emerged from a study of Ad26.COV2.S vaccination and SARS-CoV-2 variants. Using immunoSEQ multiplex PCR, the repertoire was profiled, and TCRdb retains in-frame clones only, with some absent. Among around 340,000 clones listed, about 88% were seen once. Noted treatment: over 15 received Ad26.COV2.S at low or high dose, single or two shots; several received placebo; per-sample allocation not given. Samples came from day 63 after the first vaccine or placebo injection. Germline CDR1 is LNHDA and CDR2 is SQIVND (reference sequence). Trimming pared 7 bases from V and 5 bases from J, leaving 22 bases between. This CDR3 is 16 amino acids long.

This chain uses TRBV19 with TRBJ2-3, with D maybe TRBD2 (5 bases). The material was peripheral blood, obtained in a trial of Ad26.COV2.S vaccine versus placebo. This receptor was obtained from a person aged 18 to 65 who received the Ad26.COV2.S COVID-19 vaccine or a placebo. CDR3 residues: CASTEGPGVRGDTQYF. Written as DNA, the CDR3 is TGTGCCAGTACCGAGGGCCCCGGGGTCCGGGGAGATACGCAGTATTTT. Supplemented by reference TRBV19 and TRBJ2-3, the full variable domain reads DGGITQSPKYLFRKEGQNVTLSCEQNLNHDAMYWYRQDPGQGLRLIYYSQIVNDFQKGDIAEGYSVSREKKESFPLTVTSAQKNPTAFYLCASTEGPGVRGDTQYFGPGTRLTVL.